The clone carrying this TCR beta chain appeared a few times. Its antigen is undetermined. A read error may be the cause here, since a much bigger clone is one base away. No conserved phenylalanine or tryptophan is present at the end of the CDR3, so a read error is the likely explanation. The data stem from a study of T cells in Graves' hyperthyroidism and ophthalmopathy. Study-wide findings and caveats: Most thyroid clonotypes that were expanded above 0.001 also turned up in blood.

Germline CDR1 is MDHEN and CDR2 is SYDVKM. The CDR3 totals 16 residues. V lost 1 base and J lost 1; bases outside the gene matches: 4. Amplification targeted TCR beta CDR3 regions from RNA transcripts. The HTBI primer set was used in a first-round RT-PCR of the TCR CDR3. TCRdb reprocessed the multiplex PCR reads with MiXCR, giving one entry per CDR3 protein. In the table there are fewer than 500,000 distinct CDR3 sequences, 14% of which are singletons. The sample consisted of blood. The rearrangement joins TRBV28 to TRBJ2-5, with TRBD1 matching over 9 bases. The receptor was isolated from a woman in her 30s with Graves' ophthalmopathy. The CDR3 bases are TGTGCCAGCAGTTTATCGGGACAGGGAGTCCAAGAGACCCAGTACATC. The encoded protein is CASSLSGQGVQETQYI.